A selection of T cell receptor beta chains follows, all from one sample in a study of blood T cells in healthy people across ages. MiXCR was run by TCRdb on the 5' RACE reads, yielding one entry per CDR3 protein. The sample lists around 1.5 million distinct CDR3 sequences, about 35% occurring once. The sample comprised blood. The receptors here all came from a woman aged 25 to 45 in good health. CDR3s include the opening cysteine and the closing phenylalanine or tryptophan. Fields, in order: J gene, D gene, clone size, V gene, CDR3 protein, CDR3 DNA. D genes are given only for firm matches. Part of the rows lack a size; the others show once, few, many or a class for expanded clones.

>TRBJ2-5|TRBD2|once|TRBV3-1
CASSQDLAGVETQYF
TGTGCCAGCAGCCAAGATCTAGCGGGAGTAGAGACCCAGTACTTC
>TRBJ2-7|TRBD1|.|TRBV18
CASSPAGTGKSEQYF
TGTGCCAGCTCACCTGCCGGGACAGGGAAAAGCGAGCAGTACTTC
>TRBJ2-1|.|once|TRBV7-9
CASSPGGGSFEQFF
TGTGCCAGCAGTCCAGGGGGCGGGAGTTTTGAGCAGTTCTTC
>TRBJ2-3|TRBD2|few|TRBV28
CASSLILSGSADTQYF
TGTGCCAGCAGTTTAATATTAAGCGGGAGCGCAGATACGCAGTATTTT
>TRBJ1-4|.|.|TRBV6-5
CASSPKGGGGEKLFF
TGTGCCAGCAGCCCCAAGGGCGGGGGCGGTGAAAAACTGTTTTTT
>TRBJ2-7|TRBD2|.|TRBV9
CASSVDLAGGSGEQYF
TGTGCCAGCAGCGTAGACCTAGCGGGAGGGTCAGGCGAGCAGTACTTC
>TRBJ2-1|TRBD2|few|TRBV15
CATSRRTLGLAGGNEQFF
TGTGCCACCAGCAGAAGGACCTTGGGACTAGCGGGGGGGAATGAGCAGTTCTTC
>TRBJ2-1|.|.|TRBV9
CASSVSEGEWNEQFF
TGTGCCAGCAGCGTGTCCGAGGGGGAGTGGAATGAGCAGTTCTTC
>TRBJ2-5|TRBD1|.|TRBV6-7
CASSYRFYRQGRNQETQYF
TGTGCCAGCAGTTACCGCTTCTACAGACAGGGGAGGAACCAAGAGACCCAGTACTTC
>TRBJ1-2|TRBD1|.|TRBV4-1
CASSQDSTGGNGYTF
TGCGCCAGCAGCCAAGATTCTACAGGGGGGAATGGCTACACCTTC
>TRBJ2-1|TRBD2|once|TRBV28
CASKGLAGTSSYNEQFF
TGTGCCAGCAAGGGACTAGCGGGGACAAGCTCCTACAATGAGCAGTTCTTC
>TRBJ2-3|.|once|TRBV2
CASRTSWEWGTDTQYF
TGTGCCAGCAGGACCTCATGGGAGTGGGGCACAGATACGCAGTATTTT
>TRBJ2-1|.|few|TRBV7-2
CASSPSGDFPLRSSYNEQFF
TGTGCCAGCAGTCCATCGGGGGACTTTCCCCTGAGGAGCTCCTACAATGAGCAGTTCTTC
>TRBJ2-1|.|.|TRBV5-1
CASSPVRASPLNEQFF
TGCGCCAGCAGCCCTGTCCGGGCATCGCCTTTGAATGAGCAGTTCTTC
>TRBJ2-1|.|.|TRBV5-4
CASSPRGGVYNEQFF
TGTGCCAGCAGCCCCAGGGGGGGCGTATACAATGAGCAGTTCTTC
>TRBJ2-3|.|.|TRBV25-1
CASPVGGGTNTQYF
TGTGCCAGCCCCGTAGGGGGGGGGACAAATACGCAGTATTTT